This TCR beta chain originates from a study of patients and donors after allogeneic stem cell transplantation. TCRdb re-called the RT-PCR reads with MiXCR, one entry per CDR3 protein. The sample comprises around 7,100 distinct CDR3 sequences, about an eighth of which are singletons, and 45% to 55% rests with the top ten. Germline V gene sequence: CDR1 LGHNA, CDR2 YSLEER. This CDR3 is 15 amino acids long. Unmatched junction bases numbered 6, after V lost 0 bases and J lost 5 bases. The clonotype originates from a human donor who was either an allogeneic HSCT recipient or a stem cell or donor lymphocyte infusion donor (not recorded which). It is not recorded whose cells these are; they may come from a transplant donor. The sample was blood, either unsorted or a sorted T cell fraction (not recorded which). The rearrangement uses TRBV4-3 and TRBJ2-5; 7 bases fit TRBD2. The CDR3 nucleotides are TGCGCCAGCAGCCAAGATTGGAGGGGAGGGGAGACCCAGTACTTC. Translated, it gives CASSQDWRGGETQYF.